What follows describes a single T cell receptor beta chain. Data came from immunoSEQ multiplex PCR; TCRdb stores just in-frame clones and leaves some out. The sample lists over 600,000 clones; about 87% were seen once. The CDR3 has 13 amino acids. V shed 2 bases and J shed 7 bases, with 6 bases lying between them. Germline CDR1 is MNHNY and CDR2 is SVGAGI (reference sequence). This sample is drawn from a study of blood T cell repertoires in COVID-19. Study background: Italy, Spain and the United States were the sources of the convalescent and acute COVID-19 samples.

This receptor was obtained from a woman aged 18-29 years with acute or convalescent COVID-19. The sequencing input was peripheral blood. This chain connects TRBV6-6 to TRBJ1-6; no reliable D call. Written as DNA, the CDR3 is TGTGCCAGCAGTTACGATCAGAATTCACCCCTCCACTTT. Encoded protein: CASSYDQNSPLHF.